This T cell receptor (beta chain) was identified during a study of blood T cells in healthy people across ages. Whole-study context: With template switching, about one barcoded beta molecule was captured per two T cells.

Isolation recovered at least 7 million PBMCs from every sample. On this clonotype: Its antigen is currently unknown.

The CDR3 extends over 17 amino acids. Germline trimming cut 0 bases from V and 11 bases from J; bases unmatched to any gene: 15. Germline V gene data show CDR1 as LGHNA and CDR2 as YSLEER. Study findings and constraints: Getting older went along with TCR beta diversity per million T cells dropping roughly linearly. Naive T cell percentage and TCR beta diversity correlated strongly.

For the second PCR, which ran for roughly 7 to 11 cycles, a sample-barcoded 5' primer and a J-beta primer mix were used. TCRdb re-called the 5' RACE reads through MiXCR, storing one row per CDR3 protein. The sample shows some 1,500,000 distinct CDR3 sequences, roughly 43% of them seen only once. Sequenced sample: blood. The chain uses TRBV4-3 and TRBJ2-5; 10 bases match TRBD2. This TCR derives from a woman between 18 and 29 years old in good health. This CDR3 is CASSQDGTSVAYNEQYF. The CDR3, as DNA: TGCGCCAGCAGCCAAGATGGGACTAGCGTCGCCTACAATGAGCAGTACTTC.